This TCR beta chain was obtained from a study of breast tumors, draining lymph nodes, adjacent tissues. The study's findings and limits: Luminal-like breast cancer showed significantly higher tumor–nontumor repertoire similarity than basal-like. Tumor TCR diversity was below lymph nodes but above nontumor tissue. Findings are consistent with lymph node origin and intratumoral expansion of most tumor T cells.

Via MiXCR, TCRdb re-called the multiplex PCR reads, giving one row per CDR3 protein. The sample records fewer than 85,000 distinct CDR3 sequences, about 21% being singletons. Samples came from axillary lymph nodes draining the breast cancer. Germline V gene lookup returns CDR1 DFQATT and CDR2 SNEGSKA (reference sequence). This CDR3 is built from 13 residues. Germline trimming cut 6 bases from V and 6 bases from J; bases unmatched to any gene: 11. This clonotype has ten or more counts. Its antigen is still unknown. The sequenced sample was axillary lymph node tissue. This sequence was found in a female donor with breast cancer. Some clones in this sample may be carry-over from other donors' samples. The chain joins TRBV20-1 to TRBJ2-7; 7 nucleotides agree with TRBD1. CDR3 amino acids: CSARTGNRGEQYF. DNA of the CDR3: TGCAGTGCCAGGACCGGAAACAGGGGCGAGCAGTACTTC.